This T cell receptor (beta chain) was captured in a study of beta chain features in type 1 diabetes. About the research overall: Healthy donors, compared against patients, showed similar age, gender and cell yields.

Sequencing targeted expressed TCRB transcripts, as all isolated RNA had been reverse transcribed. Repertoires were generated with immunoSEQ multiplex PCR, while TCRdb's copy carries only in-frame clones and drops some. Of about 450,000 clones listed, around 10% are singletons. Study-level points and caveats: The study found that naive, central memory and Treg TCRB repertoires appeared more similar in patients than in healthy donors. For type 1 diabetes patients, VDJ junctions showed fewer insertions and more deletions.

V lost 3 bases, J lost 3 bases, and 14 bases lay in between. Germline V CDR1 and CDR2: SQVTM, ANQGSEA. CDR3 size: 14 residues. Turning to this clone: Its antigen is not known.

Sorted cells reached over 98% purity in every population. Material for sequencing was naive CD4+ T cells from blood. The receptor comes from a woman aged 18-35 years in good health. The chain joins TRBV29-1 to TRBJ1-1; a possible D gene is TRBD1 (5 bases). CDR3 DNA: TGCAGCGTTGATATATTGGGGCAGCACACTGAAGCTTTCTTT. The encoded protein is CSVDILGQHTEAFF.